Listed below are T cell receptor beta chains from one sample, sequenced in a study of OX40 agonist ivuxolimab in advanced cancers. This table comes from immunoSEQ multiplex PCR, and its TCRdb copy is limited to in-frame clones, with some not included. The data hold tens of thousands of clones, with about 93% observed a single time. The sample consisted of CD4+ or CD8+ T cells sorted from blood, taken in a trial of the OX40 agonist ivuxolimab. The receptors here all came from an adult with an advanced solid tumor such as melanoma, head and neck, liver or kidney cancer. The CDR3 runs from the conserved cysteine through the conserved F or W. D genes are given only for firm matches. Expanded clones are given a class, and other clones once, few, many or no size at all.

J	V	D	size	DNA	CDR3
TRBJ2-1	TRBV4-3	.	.	TGCGCCAGCAGCCAATCCTTGGATTTTCCCTTGGTAAGCTCCTACAATGAGCAGTTCTTC	CASSQSLDFPLVSSYNEQFF
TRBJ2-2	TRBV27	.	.	TGTGCCAGCAGTTGGCAGGCGGTTAACACCGGGGAGCTGTTTTTT	CASSWQAVNTGELFF
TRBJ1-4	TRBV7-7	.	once	TGTGCTAGCAGCTCCGGAAGGGACCCTGAAAAACTGTTTTTT	CASSSGRDPEKLFF
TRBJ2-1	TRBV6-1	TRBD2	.	TGTGCCAGCAGTGAAGCTGCGCTAGCGGGGTACAATGAGCAGTTCTTC	CASSEAALAGYNEQFF
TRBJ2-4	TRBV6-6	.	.	TGTGCCAGCAGTTACGGAGCGGAGGGGGGGGACATTCAGTACTTC	CASSYGAEGGDIQYF
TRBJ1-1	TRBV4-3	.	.	TGCGCCAGCAGCCAAGATAAGTCCATGAACACTGAAGCTTTCTTT	CASSQDKSMNTEAFF
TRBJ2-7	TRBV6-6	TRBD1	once	TGTGCCAGCAGTCACGGACAGGGCCGTGATGGGGAGCAGTACTTC	CASSHGQGRDGEQYF
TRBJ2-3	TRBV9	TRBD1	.	TGTGCCAGCAGCGCCGGGACAGGGCCCGGGGATACGCAGTATTTT	CASSAGTGPGDTQYF
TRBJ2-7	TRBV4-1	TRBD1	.	TGCGCCAGCAGCCAGGGACAGGGGGGGACCTACGAGCAGTACTTC	CASSQGQGGTYEQYF
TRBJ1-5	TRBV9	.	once	TGTGCCAGCAGCCAGTCGGGGGGCCTTCAGCCCCAGCATTTT	CASSQSGGLQPQHF
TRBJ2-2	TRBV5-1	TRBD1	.	TGCGCCAGCAGACCCCCTCGACAGGGGGCCAGCGGGGAGCTGTTTTTT	CASRPPRQGASGELFF
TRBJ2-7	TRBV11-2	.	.	TGTGCCAGCAGCTTAGTGGGGACCAGGGCCTACGAGCAGTACTTC	CASSLVGTRAYEQYF
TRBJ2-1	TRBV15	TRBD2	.	TGTGCCACCAGCAGAGAGCCGGGACTAGCGGGAGGGAGCTCCTACAATGAGCAGTTCTTC	CATSREPGLAGGSSYNEQFF
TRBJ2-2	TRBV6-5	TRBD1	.	TGTGCCAGCAGTTACTCCGACAGGGGGTCCGGGGAGCTGTTTTTT	CASSYSDRGSGELFF
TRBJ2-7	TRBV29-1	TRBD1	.	TGCAGCGCCGTGCCGGGACAGAACTCCTACGAGCAGTACTTC	CSAVPGQNSYEQYF
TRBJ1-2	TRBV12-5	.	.	TGTGCTAGTGGTTTCCTCGGACGGTATGGCTACACCTTC	CASGFLGRYGYTF
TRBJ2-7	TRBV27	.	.	TGTGCCAGCAGTCTATCTTCATGGACTAACCGAGACGAGCAGTACTTC	CASSLSSWTNRDEQYF
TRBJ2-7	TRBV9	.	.	TGTGCCAGCAGCGTAGGGGGGACTCCGGTCGAGCAGTACTTC	CASSVGGTPVEQYF
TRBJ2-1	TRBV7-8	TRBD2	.	TGTGCCAGCAGCTCGCTGACTAGCAGCTCCTACAATGAGCAGTTCTTC	CASSSLTSSSYNEQFF
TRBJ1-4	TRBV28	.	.	TGTGCCAGCACCTTGGGAGGAACTAATGAAAAACTGTTTTTT	CASTLGGTNEKLFF
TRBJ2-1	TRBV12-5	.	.	TGTGCTAGTGGGGGGGGACAGACACCCACCTACAATGAGCAGTTCTTC	CASGGGQTPTYNEQFF